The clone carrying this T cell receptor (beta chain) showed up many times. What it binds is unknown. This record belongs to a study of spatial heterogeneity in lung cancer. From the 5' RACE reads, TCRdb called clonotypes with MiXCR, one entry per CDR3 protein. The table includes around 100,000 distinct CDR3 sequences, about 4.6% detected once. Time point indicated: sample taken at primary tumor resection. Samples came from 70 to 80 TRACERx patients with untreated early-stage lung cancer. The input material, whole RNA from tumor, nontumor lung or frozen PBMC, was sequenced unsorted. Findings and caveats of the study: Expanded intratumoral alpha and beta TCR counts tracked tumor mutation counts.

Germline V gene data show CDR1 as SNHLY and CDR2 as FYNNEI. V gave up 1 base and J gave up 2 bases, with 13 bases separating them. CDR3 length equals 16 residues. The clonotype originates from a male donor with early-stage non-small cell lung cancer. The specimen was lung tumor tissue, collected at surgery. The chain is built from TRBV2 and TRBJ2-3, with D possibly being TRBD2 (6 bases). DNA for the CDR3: TGTGCCAGCAGTGAAGGGGTAGCGGCAAACACAGATACGCAGTATTTT. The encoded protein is CASSEGVAANTDTQYF.